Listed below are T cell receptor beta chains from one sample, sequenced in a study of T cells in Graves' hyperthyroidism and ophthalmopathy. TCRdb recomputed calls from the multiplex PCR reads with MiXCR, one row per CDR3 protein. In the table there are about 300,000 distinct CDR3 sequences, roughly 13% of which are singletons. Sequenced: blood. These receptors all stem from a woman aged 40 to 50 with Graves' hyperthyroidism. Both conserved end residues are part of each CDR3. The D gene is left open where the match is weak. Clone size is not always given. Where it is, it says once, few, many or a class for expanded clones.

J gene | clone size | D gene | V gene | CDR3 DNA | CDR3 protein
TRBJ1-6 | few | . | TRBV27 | TGTGCCAGCAGTTTAAAGAGCTCCTATAATTCACCCCTCCACTTT | CASSLKSSYNSPLHF
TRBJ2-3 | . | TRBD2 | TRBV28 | TGTGCCAGCAGTTCCCTAGCGGGACTTGGCACAGATACGCAGTATTTT | CASSSLAGLGTDTQYF
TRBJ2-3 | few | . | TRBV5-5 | TGTGCCAGCAGCTTGGGAAACTCTCACAGCACAGATACGCAGTATTTT | CASSLGNSHSTDTQYF
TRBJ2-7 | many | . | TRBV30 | TGTGCCGTTGAGGGGGTCCCCTCCTACGAGCAGTACTTC | CAVEGVPSYEQYF
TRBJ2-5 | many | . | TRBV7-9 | TGTGCCAGCAGACGTGAAGGAGAGACCCAGTACTTC | CASRREGETQYF
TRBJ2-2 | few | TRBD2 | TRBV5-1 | TGCGCCAGCAGCCCACGGGAGCGGGAGTCGAACACCGGGGAGCTGTTTTTT | CASSPRERESNTGELFF
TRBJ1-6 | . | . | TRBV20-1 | TGCAGTGCTAGGCGCGAGGGCGTTTCACCCCTCCACTTT | CSARREGVSPLHF
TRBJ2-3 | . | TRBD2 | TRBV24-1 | TGTGCCACCAGTGTAGCTAGCGGGCGCGGAGATACTACGCAGTATTTT | CATSVASGRGDTTQYF
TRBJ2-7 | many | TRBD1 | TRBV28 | TGTGCCAGCAGTTTACATGACAGGGAGTTCGAGCAGTACTTC | CASSLHDREFEQYF
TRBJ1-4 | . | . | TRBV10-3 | TGTGCCATCAGACAGGGTAGAGATGAAAAACTGTTTTTT | CAIRQGRDEKLFF
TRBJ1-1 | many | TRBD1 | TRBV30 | TGTGCCGGCAGACAGGGGGAGGGGACTGAAGCTTTCTTT | CAGRQGEGTEAFF
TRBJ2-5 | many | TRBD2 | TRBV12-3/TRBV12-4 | TGTGCCAGCACCCTCGGACTAGCGGAGACCCAGTACTTC | CASTLGLAETQYF
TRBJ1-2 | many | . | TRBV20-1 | TGCAGTGCAACCTCTCCAGACAGAGAAATTTATGGCTACACCTTC | CSATSPDREIYGYTF
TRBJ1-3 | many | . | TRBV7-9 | TGTGCCAGCAGCTCTACGATACGAAACACCATATATTTT | CASSSTIRNTIYF
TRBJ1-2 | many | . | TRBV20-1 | TGCAGTGCTAGACCGAGGACACAGCGGCAGAACTATGGCTACACCTTC | CSARPRTQRQNYGYTF
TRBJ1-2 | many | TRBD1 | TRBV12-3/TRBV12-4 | TGTGCCAGCAGTCGAGAGATGGGACAGACCACCCTCTACACCTTC | CASSREMGQTTLYTF
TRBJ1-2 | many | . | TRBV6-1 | TGTGCCAGCAGCTCTGGGAGGGCGGAGGGCTACACCTTC | CASSSGRAEGYTF
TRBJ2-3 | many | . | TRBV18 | TGTGCCAGCTCACCCCCAGGGGGGACGGATACGCAGTATTTT | CASSPPGGTDTQYF
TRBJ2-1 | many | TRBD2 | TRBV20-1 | TGCAGTGCTCGGGGGGAACTAGCGGCCTACAATGAGCAGTTCTTC | CSARGELAAYNEQFF
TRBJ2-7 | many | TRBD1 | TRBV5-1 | TGCGCCAGCAGCTTTGACAGGGCCTACGAGCAGTACTTC | CASSFDRAYEQYF
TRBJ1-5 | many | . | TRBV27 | TGTGCCAGCGGGACGGGCCAGCCCCAGCATTTT | CASGTGQPQHF
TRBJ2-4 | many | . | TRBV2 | TGTGCCAGCGCGGACAGCGCCTTGCCCTTAGCCAAAAACATTCAGTACTTC | CASADSALPLAKNIQYF
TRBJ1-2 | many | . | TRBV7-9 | TGTGCCACCCTCCCCCAAAGGGAATCTGGCTACACCTTC | CATLPQRESGYTF
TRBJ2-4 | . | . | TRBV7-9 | TGTGCCAGCAGCCTAGATGGGGGATTAGCCAAAAACATTCAGTACTTC | CASSLDGGLAKNIQYF
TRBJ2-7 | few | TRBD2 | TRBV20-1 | TGCAGTGCTGGCGAAGGACTAGCCTACGAGCAGTACTTC | CSAGEGLAYEQYF
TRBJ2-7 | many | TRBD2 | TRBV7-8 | TGTGCCAGCAGCTGGGGGACTAGCGGTAGCTCCTACGAGCAGTACTTC | CASSWGTSGSSYEQYF
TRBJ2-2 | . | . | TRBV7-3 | TGTGCCAGCAGCCTAGGACTCACGAACACCGGGGAGCTGTTTTTT | CASSLGLTNTGELFF
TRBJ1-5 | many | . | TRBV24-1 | TGTGCCACCAGTGACCCCCGGGATGGGGATGAGCAGCCCCAGCATTTT | CATSDPRDGDEQPQHF
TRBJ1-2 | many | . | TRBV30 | TGTGCCTGGAGTGACCAGGCCTATGGCTACACCTTC | CAWSDQAYGYTF
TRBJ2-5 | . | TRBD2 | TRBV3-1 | TGTGCCAGCGGGACTAGCGGGAGGCTCGAGACCCAGTACTTC | CASGTSGRLETQYF
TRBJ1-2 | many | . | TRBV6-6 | TGTGCCAGCAGTTACTGGCAGGGTGCTGGCTACACCTTC | CASSYWQGAGYTF
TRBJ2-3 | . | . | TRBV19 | TGTGCCACCCAAACTACAGGGTCCACAGATACGCAGTATTTT | CATQTTGSTDTQYF
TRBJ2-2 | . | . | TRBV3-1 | TGTGCCAGCAGCCATCTAGAAGGGGAGCTGTTTTTT | CASSHLEGELFF
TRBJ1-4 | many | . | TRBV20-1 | TGCAGTGCGGAGGAACAGCTTAATGAAAAACTGTTTTTT | CSAEEQLNEKLFF
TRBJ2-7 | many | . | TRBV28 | TGTGCCAGCAGCTTAAACGAGCAGTACTTC | CASSLNEQYF
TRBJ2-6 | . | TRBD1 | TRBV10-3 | TGTGCCATCAGTGACCCCGGGACAGAGCGCTCTGGGGCCAACGTCCTGACTTTC | CAISDPGTERSGANVLTF
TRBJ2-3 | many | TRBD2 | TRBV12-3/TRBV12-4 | TGTGCCAGCAGTTTAAGACAGCTAGCGGGAGTCACAGATACGCAGTATTTT | CASSLRQLAGVTDTQYF
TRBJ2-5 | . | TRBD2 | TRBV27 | TGTGCCAGCAGTCCAATAGCGGGACCACAAGAGACCCAGTACTTC | CASSPIAGPQETQYF
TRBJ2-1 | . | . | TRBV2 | TGCGCCAGCAGCCAAGAGCGTGCCCCCCCGAGTTACAATGAGCAGTTCTTC | CASSQERAPPSYNEQFF
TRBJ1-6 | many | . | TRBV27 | TGTGCCAGCCTTCCGGTAGGCGGTGGGCCAATTCCCCTCCACTTT | CASLPVGGGPIPLHF
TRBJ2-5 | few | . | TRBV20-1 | TGCAGTGCCGGGCTCCAGGGGCGAGGGGAGACCCAGTACTTC | CSAGLQGRGETQYF
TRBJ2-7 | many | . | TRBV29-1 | TGCAGCGCCAATAAGGGGGCTAGCGGGTCCTACGAGCAGTACTTC | CSANKGASGSYEQYF
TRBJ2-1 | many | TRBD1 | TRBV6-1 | TGTGCCAGCAACAACGGGGGACAGGGGGCGCATGAGCAGTTCTTC | CASNNGGQGAHEQFF
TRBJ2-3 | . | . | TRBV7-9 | TGTGCCAGCAGCTTGAGTGTACCTCTCTCAGATACGCAGTATTTT | CASSLSVPLSDTQYF
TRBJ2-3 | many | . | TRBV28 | TGTGCCAGCAGCCTCTATACTAGCACAGATACGCAGTATTTT | CASSLYTSTDTQYF
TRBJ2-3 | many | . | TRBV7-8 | TGTGCCAGCAGCCGGGGGCGGACGGTAGATACGCAGTATTTT | CASSRGRTVDTQYF
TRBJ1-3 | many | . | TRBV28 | TGTGCCAGCAGTTTCTTGGACCCTGGAAACACCATATATTTT | CASSFLDPGNTIYF
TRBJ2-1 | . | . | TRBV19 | TGTGCCAGTAGTATGGGAGCGGCCTTCAGCTCCTACAATGAGCAGTTCTTC | CASSMGAAFSSYNEQFF
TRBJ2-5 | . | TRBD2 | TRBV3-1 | TGTGCCAGCAGCCAACCCGAAGGACTAGCGGGAAAAGAGACCCAGTACTTC | CASSQPEGLAGKETQYF
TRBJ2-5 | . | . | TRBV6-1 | TGTGCCAGCAGTCCCGGACCAAAAGAGACCCAGTACTTC | CASSPGPKETQYF
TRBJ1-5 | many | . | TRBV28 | TGTGCCAGCTGGGGGGGGGGGTCGTTAAGCAATCAGCCCCAGCATTTT | CASWGGGSLSNQPQHF
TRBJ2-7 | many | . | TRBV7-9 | TGTGCCAGCAGCTTAACAGGGACCGCTCAGTACGAGCAGTACTTC | CASSLTGTAQYEQYF
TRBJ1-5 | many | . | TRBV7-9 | TGTGCCAGCAGCTCCGGCGGGGGCTCGAGCAATCAGCCCCAGCATTTT | CASSSGGGSSNQPQHF
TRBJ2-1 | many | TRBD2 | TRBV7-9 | TGTGCCAGCACGGAGGCGGGAGGGAGGGGTGAGCAGTTCTTC | CASTEAGGRGEQFF
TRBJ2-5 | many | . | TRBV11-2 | TGTGCCAGCAGCTTTTCAGGGACAGAGACCCAGTACTTC | CASSFSGTETQYF
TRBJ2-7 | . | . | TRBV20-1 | TGCAGTGCAGAACACTCAGGGGCACTAGGGTACGAGCAGTACTTC | CSAEHSGALGYEQYF
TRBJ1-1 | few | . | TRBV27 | TGTGCCAGCAGTACCTTCCTGAGAAGAGGGACTGAAGCTTTCTTT | CASSTFLRRGTEAFF
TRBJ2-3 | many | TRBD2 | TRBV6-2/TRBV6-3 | TGTGCCAGCTCCGGCGGGAGGATGGATACGCAGTATTTT | CASSGGRMDTQYF
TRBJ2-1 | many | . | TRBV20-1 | TGCAGTGCTAGACCGGACGGGAGCTCCTACAATGAGCAGTTCTTC | CSARPDGSSYNEQFF